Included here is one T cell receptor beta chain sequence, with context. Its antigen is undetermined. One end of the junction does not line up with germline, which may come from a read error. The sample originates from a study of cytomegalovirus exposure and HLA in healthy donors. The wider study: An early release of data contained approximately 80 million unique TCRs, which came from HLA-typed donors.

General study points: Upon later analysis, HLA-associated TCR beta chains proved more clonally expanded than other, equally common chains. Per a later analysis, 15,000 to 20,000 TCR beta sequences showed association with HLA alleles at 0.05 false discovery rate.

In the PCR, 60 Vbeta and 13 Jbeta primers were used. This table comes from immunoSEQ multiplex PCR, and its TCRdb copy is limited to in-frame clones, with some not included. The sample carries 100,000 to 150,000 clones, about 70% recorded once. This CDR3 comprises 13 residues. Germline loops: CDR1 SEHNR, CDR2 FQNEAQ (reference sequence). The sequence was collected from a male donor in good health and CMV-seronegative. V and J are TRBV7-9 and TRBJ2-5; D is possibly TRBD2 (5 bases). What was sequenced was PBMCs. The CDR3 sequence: CSSSPRGGETQYF. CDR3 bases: TGTTCCAGCAGCCCACGGGGTGGGGAGACCCAGTACTTC.